Each of the 4 T cell receptor beta chains below was sequenced from the same sample in a study of neurological immune-mediated disorders. One entry per CDR3 protein, called by TCRdb with MiXCR from the 5' RACE reads. The sample lists fewer than 85,000 distinct CDR3 sequences; about a sixth were seen once. Material for sequencing was PBMCs. The receptors shown here come from a woman aged 40 to 50 in good health.

This clonotype was detected ten times or more. The chain employs TRBV20-1 and TRBJ2-1; TRBD2 is a possible D gene (6 bases). Deletions cut 1 base from V and 9 bases from J, with 16 bases between. Germline V gives CDR1 DFQATT, CDR2 SNEGSKA (reference sequence). The CDR3 contains 14 residues. CDR3 nucleotides: TGCAGTGCTAGAGTGCGGGGTGAAACCGGTGAGCAGTTCTTC. Protein sequence: CSARVRGETGEQFF.

At least ten counts were recorded for this clonotype. A junction end diverges from the germline sequence, so it may reflect a read error. The J gene is TRBJ2-2, the V gene TRBV7-7; D gene uncertain. From germline, CDR1 is SSHAT and CDR2 FNYEAQ (reference sequence). The CDR3 extends over 13 amino acids. The CDR3 DNA reads as TGTGCTAGCAGCTTACTGGTTACCGGGGAGCTGTTTTTT. Translation: CASSLLVTGELFF.

Details on this clonotype: At one of its ends the junction is not consistent with the germline gene, which may arise from a read error. The rearrangement links TRBV6-1 to TRBJ1-1; D call uncertain. Germline lookup yields CDR1 MNHNS and CDR2 SASEGT. This CDR3 comprises 13 residues. The DNA for the CDR3 is TGTGTCAGCAGAATCACATGGAGCACTGAAGCTTTCTTT. Translation: CVSRITWSTEAFF.

This clonotype occurred many times. The rearrangement links TRBV21-1 to TRBJ2-1; TRBD1 is the table's D call and was not checked against the DNA. TRBV21-1 has pseudogene status. The CDR3 has 16 amino acids. The CDR3 here is CASSTPRDRVFYEQFF. CDR3 coding DNA: TGTGCCAGCAGCACTCCGCGGGACAGGGTTTTTTATGAGCAGTTCTTC.